This T cell receptor beta chain came from a study of blood T cell repertoires in COVID-19. The table came from immunoSEQ multiplex PCR; TCRdb's copy has only in-frame clones and leaves some out. The data show some 180,000 clones, 78% seen once. The V and J ends lost 7 bases and 3 bases, in that order; junction bases with no gene match: 6. The CDR3 runs to 14 residues. Germline V gene lookup returns CDR1 MNHEY and CDR2 SVGAGI. The receptor was derived from a woman aged 80 or over with active or convalescent COVID-19. The rearrangement uses TRBV6-5 and TRBJ2-7; 10 nucleotides match TRBD1. The sample was peripheral blood. CDR3 bases: TGTGCCAGCATCGGGGGACAGGGGCTCTACGAGCAGTACTTC. Its translation: CASIGGQGLYEQYF.